These 23 T cell receptor beta chains were sequenced from one sample in a study of shared clonotypes between healthy human individuals (TCRdb year 2020). Receptor libraries were prepared by the immunoSEQ multiplex PCR assay. TCRdb limited this immuneACCESS table to in-frame rearrangements with V and J called. A share of clones is missing; checked studies link under half to unresolved V genes, and the rest is unexplained. The sample yields some 2,100,000 clones; 90% to 96% were counted once. Jointly, the top ten make up 0.13% of the sample. The specimen sequenced was naive CD4+ T cells sorted from blood. The cell subset or site label on this specimen signifies: CD45RA+ positively selected. The receptor source for this set is a man aged 18 to 30 in good health.

This sequence joins TRBV5-1 and TRBJ2-7; the D gene could be TRBD1 or TRBD2 (5 bases each). Trimming removed 4 bases from V and 6 bases from J, with 11 bases in between. Germline V CDR1 and CDR2: SGHRS, YFSETQ. The CDR3 covers 12 residues. Here the CDR3 DNA reads TGCGCCAGCAGCACTCAGAGGGGCGAGCAGTACTTC. Amino acids: CASSTQRGEQYF.

The chain carries TRBV6-5 and TRBJ2-4; unclear D gene. Looked up from germline, CDR1 is MNHEY and CDR2 is SVGAGI. This CDR3 comprises 14 residues. Trimming left V 6 bases short and J 2 bases short, with 11 bases between. CDR3 sequence (DNA): TGTGCCAGCAGACCCACTCAGTCCAAAAACATTCAGTACTTC. It encodes CASRPTQSKNIQYF.

The chain carries TRBV15 and TRBJ2-7; D ambiguous. Per the germline V gene, CDR1 is LNHNV and CDR2 is YYDKDF (reference sequence). V was cut by 5 bases and J by 0 bases, with 8 bases left in between. The CDR3 is 13 residues long. CDR3 sequence reads: CATSDAVSYEQYF. The CDR3 region has the DNA TGTGCCACCAGCGACGCAGTCTCCTACGAGCAGTACTTC.

The chain uses TRBV4-3 and TRBJ1-2; D is possibly TRBD1 (5 bases). The V gene's germline CDR1 is LGHNA and CDR2 YSLEER. Between the trimmed V and J ends, which lost 1 base and 3 bases, there was a span of 9 bases. CDR3 length: 14 amino acids. CDR3 sequence reads: CASSQGQTDYGYTF. DNA of the CDR3: TGCGCCAGCAGCCAAGGACAGACGGACTATGGCTACACCTTC.

CDR3 DNA sequence: TGTGCCAGCCGCCAGACCTACGAGCAGTACTTC. It encodes CASRQTYEQYF. This chain links TRBV2 with TRBJ2-7; D unresolved. Germline CDR1 and CDR2: SNHLY and FYNNEI. V was cut by 8 bases and J by 2 bases, with 7 bases left in between. The CDR3 loop spans 11 amino acids.

The chain joins TRBV6-6 to TRBJ2-2; no definite D call. The CDR3 sequence is 12 residues long. Trimming took 2 bases from V and 7 from J, leaving 5 bases between them. Germline V CDR1 and CDR2: MNHNY, SVGAGI (reference sequence). CDR3 loop: CASSYRNGELFF. CDR3 nucleotides: TGTGCCAGCAGTTACCGTAACGGGGAGCTGTTTTTT.

This chain connects TRBV11-3 to TRBJ2-1; D remains unclear. The CDR3 is 13 residues long. The V gene's germline CDR1 is SGHNT and CDR2 YENEEA. The germline V and J ends were trimmed by 1 base and 4 bases, with 5 bases remaining between them. This CDR3 is CASSLGQYNEQFF. The CDR3 DNA is TGTGCCAGCAGCTTAGGACAATACAATGAGCAGTTCTTC.

The CDR3, as DNA: TGTGCCAGCGACAGGGGGAGGGGGCAAGAGACCCAGTACTTC. As protein: CASDRGRGQETQYF. This chain connects TRBV2 to TRBJ2-5; 9 positions agree with TRBD1. Per germline, CDR1 SNHLY and CDR2 FYNNEI. Unmatched junction bases numbered 6, after V lost 8 bases and J lost 2 bases. This CDR3 has 14 amino acids.

The chain uses TRBV4-1 and TRBJ2-5, with D possibly matching TRBD1 (6 bases). CDR3 length equals 17 residues. The ends were cut back, 4 bases at V and 2 bases at J, with 20 bases in the middle. Looked up from germline, CDR1 is MGHRA and CDR2 is YSYEKL. The CDR3 DNA follows: TGCGCCAGCAGCCTCTTCTCAGTGGGGGCGAAACAAGAGACCCAGTACTTC. It yields the protein CASSLFSVGAKQETQYF.

The J gene is TRBJ2-3, the V gene TRBV14, with TRBD2 matching 11 bases. This CDR3 is 16 amino acids long. The V segment lost 4 bases and the J segment 2 bases; nucleotides outside the gene matches: 5. Germline CDR1 reads SGHDN; CDR2 reads FVKESK. CDR3 sequence: CASSLTSGGPTDTQYF. CDR3 nucleotides: TGTGCCAGCAGCCTCACTAGCGGGGGACCCACAGATACGCAGTATTTT.

The rearrangement links TRBV5-4 to TRBJ2-3; TRBD2 agrees at 8 bases. The CDR3 has 16 amino acids. Germline values: CDR1 SGHNT, CDR2 YYREEE (reference sequence). V was pared by 4 bases and J by 0 bases, with 7 bases of the junction left unmatched. The CDR3 region has the DNA TGTGCCAGCAGCCTCACACTAGCGGCTAGCACAGATACGCAGTATTTT. As protein: CASSLTLAASTDTQYF. Based on the CDR3 plus reference TRBV5-4 and TRBJ2-3, the full variable domain is ETGVTQSPTHLIKTRGQQVTLRCSSQSGHNTVSWYQQALGQGPQFIFQYYREEENGRGNFPPRFSGLQFPNYSSELNVNALELDDSALYLCASSLTLAASTDTQYFGPGTRLTVL.

The V call is TRBV9, the J call TRBJ2-3, with unresolved D. V was shortened by 0 bases and J by 4 bases, with 12 bases between the two germline ends. The CDR3 totals 15 residues. Germline V lookup: CDR1 SGDLS, CDR2 YYNGEE. CDR3 nucleotides: TGTGCCAGCAGCGTAGGGCTGGGCGGAGCAGATACGCAGTATTTT. It specifies CASSVGLGGADTQYF.

The J gene is TRBJ1-5, the V gene TRBV6-6; D might be TRBD1 (6 bases). Trimming took 7 bases from V and 1 from J, leaving 14 bases between them. Germline V gene lookup returns CDR1 MNHNY and CDR2 SVGAGI (reference sequence). This CDR3 spans 15 amino acids. The CDR3 coding sequence is TGTGCCAGCACCAAGGAGGGGGGAAGCAATCAGCCCCAGCATTTT. Translating it yields CASTKEGGSNQPQHF.

The genes are TRBV27 and TRBJ1-4; tentatively, D is TRBD1 (5 bases). CDR1 and CDR2 from the germline V gene are MNHEY and SMNVEV (reference sequence). The CDR3 runs 15 residues. The ends were cut back, 6 bases at V and 2 bases at J, with 13 bases in the middle. The CDR3 coding sequence is TGTGCCAGCAGGAAATTAGGGGAGACTAATGAAAAACTGTTTTTT. Protein product: CASRKLGETNEKLFF.

This clone appeared once. The chain joins TRBV5-4 to TRBJ2-7, with D maybe TRBD2 (6 bases). Germline assignment: CDR1 SGHNT and CDR2 YYREEE (reference sequence). CDR3 length: 14 residues. V was pared by 6 bases and J by 1 base, with 14 bases between. CDR3 residues: CASTGGAGSYEQYF. The CDR3, as DNA: TGTGCCAGCACCGGCGGGGCGGGGTCCTACGAGCAGTACTTC.

V usage is TRBV2 and J usage is TRBJ2-7, with a weak D call TRBD2 (7 bases). There are 17 residues in the CDR3. Looked up from germline, CDR1 is SNHLY and CDR2 is FYNNEI. The ends were cut back, 7 bases at V and 4 bases at J, with 26 bases in the middle. For the CDR3, the DNA is TGTGCCAGCACCGAGGAGGGGGGACTATTCAAAAATTACGAGCAGTACTTC. The encoded protein is CASTEEGGLFKNYEQYF.

The genes are TRBV27 and TRBJ2-7, with 12 bases fitting TRBD1. Trimming took 8 bases from V and 6 from J; bases not matched to a gene: 11. The germline V gene has CDR1 MNHEY and CDR2 SMNVEV (reference sequence). The CDR3 loop spans 15 amino acids. The CDR3 coding sequence is TGTGCCAGCGCTCCCTACGGGACAGGGGGCGTCGAGCAGTACTTC. Translating it yields CASAPYGTGGVEQYF.

V and J are TRBV11-2 and TRBJ2-7, with TRBD2 matching over 7 bases. J gave up 4 bases and V 5 bases, and 2 bases lay outside the gene matches. This CDR3 has 12 residues. In germline, CDR1 is SGHAT, CDR2 FQNNGV. The CDR3 DNA reads TGTGCCAGCAGCCCAGCGGGGTACGAGCAGTACTTC. It specifies CASSPAGYEQYF.

The genes are TRBV29-1 and TRBJ1-1; D call uncertain. The V end was cut by 2 bases, the J end by 4 bases, with 5 bases between. From germline, CDR1 is SQVTM and CDR2 ANQGSEA. The CDR3 has 11 amino acids. This chain's CDR3 is CSVERLTEAFF. The DNA for the CDR3 is TGCAGCGTTGAACGGCTCACTGAAGCTTTCTTT.

V and J are TRBV2 and TRBJ2-5; D is unresolved. The DNA end is more similar to TRBJ2-7, so the J call may be wrong. The length of the CDR3 is 14 residues. The germline gives CDR1 SNHLY, CDR2 FYNNEI. Written as DNA, the CDR3 is TGTGCCAGCAGTGAAGCGGTGGGTTCCTACGAGCAGTACTTC. Its translation is CASSEAVGSYEQYF.

V is TRBV4-3 and J is TRBJ2-7; D call uncertain. This CDR3 is 15 amino acids long. V lost 1 base to trimming and J lost 4 bases, with 14 bases between them. The germline V gene encodes CDR1 LGHNA and CDR2 YSLEER. The CDR3 is CASSQGGALGYEQYF. Here the CDR3 DNA reads TGCGCCAGCAGCCAAGGGGGTGCTTTAGGGTACGAGCAGTACTTC.

This clone was found once. The chain joins TRBV7-8 to TRBJ2-7; weak D call: TRBD2 (7 bases). The CDR3 has 16 amino acids. Per the germline V gene, CDR1 is SGHVS and CDR2 is FQNEAQ. The ends were cut back, 4 bases at V and 3 bases at J, with 19 bases in the middle. CDR3 sequence reads: CASSYKPGGGHYEQYF. CDR3 DNA: TGTGCCAGCAGCTACAAACCAGGCGGGGGACACTACGAGCAGTACTTC. The full variable domain, with the rest looked up from reference TRBV7-8 and TRBJ2-7, is GAGVSQSPRYKVAKRGQDVALRCDPISGHVSLFWYQQALGQGPEFLTYFQNEAQLDKSGLPSDRFFAERPEGSVSTLKIQRTQQEDSAVYLCASSYKPGGGHYEQYFGPGTRLTVT.

The genes are TRBV4-2 and TRBJ2-3, with 10 bases that match TRBD2. There are 18 residues in the CDR3. V was clipped by 1 base and J by 0 bases; unmatched bases: 7. Germline V gene lookup returns CDR1 LGHNA and CDR2 YNFKEQ. Here the CDR3 DNA reads TGTGCCAGCAGCCAAGTTTCTACTAGCGGGGCGAGCACAGATACGCAGTATTTT. It yields the protein CASSQVSTSGASTDTQYF.